These T cell receptor beta chains were read from a single sample in a study of vaccination and CD4 T cells after COVID-19. Using its own MiXCR run on the PCR reads, TCRdb lists one record per CDR3 protein. The sample lists fewer than 15,000 distinct CDR3 sequences, under 55% occurring once. These receptors are not linked to any known antigen. The material was CD4+ T cells from blood, cultured in vitro, obtained after SARS-CoV-2 vaccination. The source of these receptors is a human donor who had recovered from COVID-19. Each CDR3 is given with its conserved first and last residue. A D gene is named only where the DNA matches it firmly. Size is omitted from some rows. Given values are once, few, many or a class for expanded clones.

V gene,J gene,clone size,D gene,CDR3 DNA,CDR3 protein
TRBV9,TRBJ2-7,.,TRBD1,TGTGCCAGCAGCGTGGGTCTAGGAAGGGGGCTCCACGAGCAGTACTTC,CASSVGLGRGLHEQYF
TRBV6-1,TRBJ1-5,few,.,TGTGCCAGCAGCCACCCAGGGCAGCCCCAGCATTTT,CASSHPGQPQHF
TRBV20-1,TRBJ2-3,.,.,TGCAGTGCCGAAGGGGGAGAAACGCAGTATTTT,CSAEGGETQYF
TRBV20-1,TRBJ2-4,.,.,TGCAGTGCTAGAGATGCGGTAAACATTCAGTACTTC,CSARDAVNIQYF
TRBV19,TRBJ1-4,.,.,TGTGCCAGTAGAACCACCGGGCCTGCAACTAATGAAAAACTGTTTTTT,CASRTTGPATNEKLFF
TRBV6-5,TRBJ1-6,few,TRBD1,TGTGCCAGCAGTTACTGGAGACAGGGGAGCTCCTATAATTCACCCCTCCACTTT,CASSYWRQGSSYNSPLHF
TRBV30,TRBJ2-2,.,.,TGTGCCTGGATGCGGACAGCAAACACCGGGGAGCTGTTTTTT,CAWMRTANTGELFF
TRBV28,TRBJ1-2,.,.,TGTGCCAGCAGTTTACAAAGCTATGGCTACACCTTC,CASSLQSYGYTF
TRBV20-1,TRBJ1-4,.,.,TGCAGTGCTACTCATCTGACCCGGGAAATTAATAAGCGTGAGAAACTGTTTTTT,CSATHLTREINKREKLFF
TRBV18,TRBJ1-2,medium-sized,.,TGTGCCAGCTCACCGGGGACGGCCCAGCGGGGCTACACCTTC,CASSPGTAQRGYTF
TRBV18,TRBJ2-1,.,.,TGTGCCAGCTCATTCAACGCTAACAATGAGCAGTTCTTC,CASSFNANNEQFF
TRBV4-1,TRBJ1-4,few,.,TGCGCCAGCAGCGCACAGCTAGGGGCCGGAGAAAAACTGTTTTTT,CASSAQLGAGEKLFF
TRBV5-1,TRBJ2-1,.,TRBD2,TGCGCCAGCAGCTTGGCTGGGACTAGCGGGAATGAGCAGTTCTTC,CASSLAGTSGNEQFF
TRBV15,TRBJ2-7,.,.,TGTGCCACCACGGACGTCCTAGAGGTGTCCTACGAGCAGTACTTC,CATTDVLEVSYEQYF
TRBV6-5,TRBJ1-5,once,.,TGTGCCAGCAGTTATCAGGGTCAGCCCCAGCATTTT,CASSYQGQPQHF
TRBV7-3,TRBJ1-2,.,.,TGTGCCAGCAGCTTGGGTACAGGTCCCGATGGCTACACCTTC,CASSLGTGPDGYTF
TRBV5-6,TRBJ2-2,.,.,TGTGCCAGCAGCTTTCAGCGGGTCCGGGACACCGGGGAGCTGTTTTTT,CASSFQRVRDTGELFF
TRBV5-6,TRBJ2-7,.,TRBD2,TGTGCCAGCAGCTTGATAGCGGGAGGGCCCTACGAGCAGTACTTC,CASSLIAGGPYEQYF
TRBV7-6,TRBJ2-7,.,TRBD1,TGTGCCAGCAGCTTAGAAGGACAGGGGTACGAGCAGTACTTC,CASSLEGQGYEQYF
TRBV20-1,TRBJ1-4,.,TRBD1,TGCAGTGCTAGAGATGCGAGGGGGACAGGGGGAGAAAAACTGTTTTTT,CSARDARGTGGEKLFF
TRBV7-2,TRBJ1-5,.,.,TGTGCCAGCAGCTTAATGAGGGGAAGCAATCAGCCCCAGCATTTT,CASSLMRGSNQPQHF
TRBV7-2,TRBJ2-7,.,TRBD2,TGTGCCAGCAGCTCCTACCCCCGAACCGGGACTACCCCCTACGAGCAGTACTTC,CASSSYPRTGTTPYEQYF
TRBV6-4,TRBJ1-6,.,.,TGTGCCAGCAGTGACAGCCAGAAGTCACCCCTCCACTTT,CASSDSQKSPLHF
TRBV6-2/TRBV6-3,TRBJ1-5,few,.,TGTGCCAGCAGCCATCGAGTGGGTTCGCAAGTTCGGCCCCAGCATTTT,CASSHRVGSQVRPQHF
TRBV27,TRBJ2-3,.,TRBD2,TGTGCCAGCAGCTCCCTGACTAGCGGGAGAAATGGATATAGGCTCACAGATACGCAGTATTTT,CASSSLTSGRNGYRLTDTQYF
TRBV7-8,TRBJ2-4,.,.,TGTGCCAGCAGCTCCGTTATGGGAATTTTGGCGGAAAACATTCAGTACTTC,CASSSVMGILAENIQYF
TRBV7-9,TRBJ2-5,.,TRBD2,TGTGCCAGCAGCTTAGAGCTAGCGGGAGTGGAGACCCAGTACTTC,CASSLELAGVETQYF
TRBV20-1,TRBJ1-4,.,TRBD1,TGCAGTGCGGTGGGACAGGGGCTTAGTGAAAAACTGTTTTTT,CSAVGQGLSEKLFF
TRBV20-1,TRBJ1-1,.,.,TGCAGTGCTAGAGCCCTACGGACGGGCAACACTGAAGCTTTCTTT,CSARALRTGNTEAFF
TRBV7-2,TRBJ2-3,.,TRBD2,TGTGCCAGCAGCTTAGCCCTAGCGGGGCCCGGGGGGGATACGCAGTATTTT,CASSLALAGPGGDTQYF
TRBV6-5,TRBJ2-3,.,TRBD2,TGTGCCAGCAGTTACTCCTCCGGACTAGCGGGGGGCACAGATACGCAGTATTTT,CASSYSSGLAGGTDTQYF
TRBV20-1,TRBJ2-7,.,.,TGCAGTGCTAGAGTGGGGACACCATACGAGCAGTACTTC,CSARVGTPYEQYF
TRBV21-1,TRBJ1-5,.,.,TGTGCCAGCAGCATCGGACGGCGGCGGGGGCCCCAGCATTTT,CASSIGRRRGPQHF
TRBV14,TRBJ2-7,once,.,TGTGCCAGCAGCCAAGGCCTGAGCTCCTACGAGCAGTACTTC,CASSQGLSSYEQYF
TRBV7-9,TRBJ2-7,few,.,TGTGCCAGCAGCCGAAGTGCAGGGCCCCACGAGCAGTACTTC,CASSRSAGPHEQYF
TRBV7-9,TRBJ1-4,few,.,TGTGCCAGCAGCCGGGGGACCAAAGAAAAACTGTTTTTT,CASSRGTKEKLFF
TRBV28,TRBJ2-7,.,.,TGTGCCAGCCAGTCTTTGCGGAGATACGAGCAGTACTTC,CASQSLRRYEQYF
TRBV20-1,TRBJ2-5,.,TRBD2,TGCAGTGCTAGAGATCCTAGCGGGAGACCCCTACAAGAGACCCAGTACTTC,CSARDPSGRPLQETQYF
TRBV27,TRBJ2-5,few,TRBD1,TGTGCCAGCAGTCGCCGGGACAGACAAGAGACCCAGTACTTC,CASSRRDRQETQYF
TRBV19,TRBJ1-4,.,.,TGTGCCAGTAGTAAGTTGGCCCGGGAAAAACTGTTTTTT,CASSKLAREKLFF
TRBV6-1,TRBJ1-2,few,TRBD1,TGTGCCAGCAGCGGACAGGGAAACTATGGCTACACCTTC,CASSGQGNYGYTF
TRBV19,TRBJ2-2,.,.,TGTGCCAGTATGCGGGGCGTGAACACCGGGGAGCTGTTTTTT,CASMRGVNTGELFF
TRBV20-1,TRBJ1-5,few,TRBD1,TGCAGTGCCCAACCGGGACAGGGTATGTTTGGCAATCAGCCCCAGCATTTT,CSAQPGQGMFGNQPQHF
TRBV6-1,TRBJ1-2,.,TRBD1,TGTGCCAGCACCCAGGACAGGGAGTACTATGGCTACACCTTC,CASTQDREYYGYTF
TRBV2,TRBJ1-6,.,.,TGTGCCAGCAGGTGGACAGACGTCAATAATTCACCCCTCCACTTT,CASRWTDVNNSPLHF
TRBV2,TRBJ2-1,.,TRBD2,TGTGCCAGCCAGCGGGAGGGGAATGAGCAGTTCTTC,CASQREGNEQFF
TRBV19,TRBJ2-1,few,TRBD1,TGTGCCAGCGATGCAGGGACAGCATACAATGAGCAGTTCTTC,CASDAGTAYNEQFF
TRBV6-1,TRBJ1-2,.,.,TGTGCCAGCAGCCCAGCGGTCTCTAACTATGGCTACACCTTC,CASSPAVSNYGYTF
TRBV30,TRBJ1-2,.,.,TGTGCCTGGACCCAGAGCTATGGCTACACCTTC,CAWTQSYGYTF
TRBV28,TRBJ2-2,.,.,TGTGCCAGCAGTTTAATGTCGTCCGGGGAGCTGCTTTTT,CASSLMSSGELLF
TRBV28,TRBJ2-3,.,TRBD2,TGTGCCAGCCGGAGCGGGGTAACTAGCACAGATACGCAGTATTTT,CASRSGVTSTDTQYF
TRBV7-2,TRBJ2-4,.,TRBD1,TGTGCCAGCAGCACCGGACAGGGACGGAACATTCAGTACTTC,CASSTGQGRNIQYF
TRBV5-8,TRBJ2-5,.,.,TGTGCCAGTCCAGGGCGTAGTTGGTACCAAGAGACCCAGTACTTC,CASPGRSWYQETQYF
TRBV12-3/TRBV12-4,TRBJ2-2,.,.,TGTGCCAGCACCCCGGACCGTTACACCGGGGAGCTGTTTTTT,CASTPDRYTGELFF
TRBV5-4,TRBJ2-7,.,TRBD2,TGTGCCAGCAGCTTAGTAGCGGGAAGATCCTACGAGCAGTACTTC,CASSLVAGRSYEQYF
TRBV20-1,TRBJ2-3,.,TRBD2,TGCAGTGCTAATCGGCGGGAGGGCCCAGATACGCAGTATTTT,CSANRREGPDTQYF
TRBV5-6,TRBJ1-1,few,.,TGTGCCAGCAGCGGAGAATACGGTTTGGGCACAGAAGCTTTCTTT,CASSGEYGLGTEAFF